Detailed here is one TCR beta chain. Its specificity is not known. Libraries were prepared by immunoSEQ multiplex PCR; TCRdb keeps only in-frame clonotypes and omits some of them. The repertoire includes about 2,200,000 clones, about 93% of them detected once, and roughly 1.7% sits in the top ten. Naive CD8 cells lacked CD45RO, underwent positive selection for CCR7 and left out terminally differentiated effector memory CD45RA+ cells. This sample is drawn from a study of shared clonotypes between healthy human individuals. Overall study findings and caveats: Depth was large, yet rarefaction showed that sorted-subset sequencing was incomplete.

Sequencing was carried out using naive CD8+ T cells from PBMCs. This sequence was found in a young man in good health. Some clones in this sample may be carry-over from other donors' samples.

CDR3 residues: CASRVTSGNSYEQYF. The CDR3 bases are TGTGCCAGCAGAGTGACTAGCGGGAACTCCTACGAGCAGTACTTC. The chain recombines TRBV27 with TRBJ2-7; the match to TRBD2 covers 11 bases. J gave up 0 bases and V 6 bases, and 4 bases lay outside the gene matches. CDR1 and CDR2 from the germline V gene are MNHEY and SMNVEV (reference sequence). This CDR3 is 15 amino acids long.